The clone carrying this TCR beta chain was picked up one time. Antigen: not known. The sample originates from a study of T cell clonotyping in hematopoietic cell transplantation. General observations from the study: No sorting was done, leaving CD4 and CD8 contributions mixed. At the given depth, recipient repertoires were over 95% de novo clonotypes.

The CDR3 covers 13 residues. Germline V gene lookup returns CDR1 MNHEY and CDR2 SMNVEV (reference sequence). The V and J ends lost 1 base and 0 bases respectively, with 2 bases between them. TCRdb keeps only in-frame clones here, not all; method: immunoSEQ multiplex PCR. The table records approximately 4,500 clones, around 85% of them present only once. This sample comprised peripheral blood mononuclear cells, obtained 180 days after allogeneic stem cell transplant. J is TRBJ2-3 and V is TRBV27; no reliable D call. This TCR was sampled from a male patient between 55 and 70 years old who had an allogeneic stem cell transplant from an unrelated donor, so T cells may come from the graft donor. Some clones in this sample may be carry-over from other donors' samples. CDR3 amino acids: CASSLFSTDTQYF. The CDR3 bases are TGTGCCAGCAGTTTATTCAGCACAGATACGCAGTATTTT.